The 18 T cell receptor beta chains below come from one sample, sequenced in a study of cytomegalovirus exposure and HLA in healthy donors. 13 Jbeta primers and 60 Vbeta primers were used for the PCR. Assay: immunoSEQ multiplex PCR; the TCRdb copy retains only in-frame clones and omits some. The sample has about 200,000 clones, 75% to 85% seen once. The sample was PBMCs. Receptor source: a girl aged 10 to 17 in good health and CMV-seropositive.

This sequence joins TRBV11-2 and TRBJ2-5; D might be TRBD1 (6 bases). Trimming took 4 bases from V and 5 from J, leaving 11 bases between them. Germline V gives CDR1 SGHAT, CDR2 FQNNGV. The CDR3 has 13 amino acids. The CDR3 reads CASSSDRLETQYF. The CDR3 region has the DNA TGTGCCAGCAGCTCCGACAGGTTGGAGACCCAGTACTTC. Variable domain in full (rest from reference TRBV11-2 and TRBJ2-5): EAGVAQSPRYKIIEKRQSVAFWCNPISGHATLYWYQQILGQGPKLLIQFQNNGVVDDSQLPKDRFSAERLKGVDSTLKIQPAKLEDSAVYLCASSSDRLETQYFGPGTRLLVL.

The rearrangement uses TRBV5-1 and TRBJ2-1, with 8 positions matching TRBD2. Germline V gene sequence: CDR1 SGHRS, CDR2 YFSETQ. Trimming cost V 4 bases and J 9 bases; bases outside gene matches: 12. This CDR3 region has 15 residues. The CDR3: CASSPGRQAGGEQFF. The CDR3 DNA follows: TGCGCCAGCAGCCCGGGACGACAGGCGGGGGGTGAGCAGTTCTTC. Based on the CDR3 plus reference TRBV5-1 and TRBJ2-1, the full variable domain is KAGVTQTPRYLIKTRGQQVTLSCSPISGHRSVSWYQQTPGQGLQFLFEYFSETQRNKGNFPGRFSGRQFSNSRSEMNVSTLELGDSALYLCASSPGRQAGGEQFFGPGTRLTVL.

The CDR3 coding sequence is TGTGCCAGTAGTATGGTCAGGGATGTCGATGGCTACACCTTC. Its protein is CASSMVRDVDGYTF. The chain is built from TRBV19 and TRBJ1-2; D might be TRBD1 (5 bases). With 3 bases removed from V and 6 bases from J, the gap between germline ends came to 14 bases. Per the germline V gene, CDR1 is LNHDA and CDR2 is SQIVND (reference sequence). The CDR3 is 14 amino acids.

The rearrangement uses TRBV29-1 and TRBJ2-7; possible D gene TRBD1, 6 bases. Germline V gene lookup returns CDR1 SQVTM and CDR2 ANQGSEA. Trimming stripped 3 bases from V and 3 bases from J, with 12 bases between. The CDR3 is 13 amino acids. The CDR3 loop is CSVDLGHHYEQYF. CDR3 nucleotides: TGCAGCGTTGATTTGGGACACCACTACGAGCAGTACTTC.

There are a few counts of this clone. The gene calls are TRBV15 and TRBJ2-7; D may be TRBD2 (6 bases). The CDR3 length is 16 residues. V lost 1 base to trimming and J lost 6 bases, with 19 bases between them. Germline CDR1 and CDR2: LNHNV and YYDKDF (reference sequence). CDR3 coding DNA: TGTGCCACCAGCAGAGCTGGTAGCGGCCCTTACGGCGAGCAGTACTTC. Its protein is CATSRAGSGPYGEQYF. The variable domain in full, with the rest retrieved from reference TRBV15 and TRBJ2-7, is DAMVIQNPRYQVTQFGKPVTLSCSQTLNHNVMYWYQQKSSQAPKLLFHYYDKDFNNEADTPDNFQSRRPNTSFCFLDIRSPGLGDTAMYLCATSRAGSGPYGEQYFGPGTRLTVT.

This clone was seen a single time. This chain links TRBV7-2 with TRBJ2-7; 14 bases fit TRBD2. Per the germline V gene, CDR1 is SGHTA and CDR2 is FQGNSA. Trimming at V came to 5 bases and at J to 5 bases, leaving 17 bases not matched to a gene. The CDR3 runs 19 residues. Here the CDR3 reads CASSRETSGGARRPNEQYF. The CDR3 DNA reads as TGTGCCAGCAGCCGCGAGACTAGCGGGGGGGCCAGGCGCCCCAACGAGCAGTACTTC.

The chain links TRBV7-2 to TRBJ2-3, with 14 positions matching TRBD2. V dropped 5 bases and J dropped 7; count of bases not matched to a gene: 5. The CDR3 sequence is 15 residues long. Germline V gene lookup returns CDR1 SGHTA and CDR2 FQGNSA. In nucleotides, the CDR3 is TGTGCCAGCAGCCCGACTAGCGGGGGGGGCCATACGCAGTATTTT. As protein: CASSPTSGGGHTQYF.

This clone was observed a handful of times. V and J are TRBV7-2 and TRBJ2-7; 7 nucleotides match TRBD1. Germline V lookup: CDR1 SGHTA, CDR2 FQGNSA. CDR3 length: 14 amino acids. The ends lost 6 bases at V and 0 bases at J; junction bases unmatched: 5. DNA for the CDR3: TGTGCCAGCAGACGGGACAGAACCTCCTACGAGCAGTACTTC. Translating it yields CASRRDRTSYEQYF.

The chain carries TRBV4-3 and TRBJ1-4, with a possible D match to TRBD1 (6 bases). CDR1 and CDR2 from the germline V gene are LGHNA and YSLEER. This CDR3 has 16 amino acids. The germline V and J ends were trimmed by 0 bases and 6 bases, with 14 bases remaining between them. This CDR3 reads CASSQDLGALDEKLFF. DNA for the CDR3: TGCGCCAGCAGCCAAGACCTGGGGGCGCTTGATGAAAAACTGTTTTTT.

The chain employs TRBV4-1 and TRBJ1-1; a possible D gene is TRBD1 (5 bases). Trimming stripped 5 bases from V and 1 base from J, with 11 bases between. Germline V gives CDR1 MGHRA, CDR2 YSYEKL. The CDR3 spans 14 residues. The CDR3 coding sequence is TGCGCCAGCAGCGGGGGACTCCAGAACACTGAAGCTTTCTTT. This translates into CASSGGLQNTEAFF.

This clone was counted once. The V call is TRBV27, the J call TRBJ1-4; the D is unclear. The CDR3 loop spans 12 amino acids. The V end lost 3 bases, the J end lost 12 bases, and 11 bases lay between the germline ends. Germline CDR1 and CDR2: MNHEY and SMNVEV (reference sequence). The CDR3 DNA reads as TGTGCCAGCAGTTTCAACACCGGGGAACTGTTTTTT. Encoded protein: CASSFNTGELFF.

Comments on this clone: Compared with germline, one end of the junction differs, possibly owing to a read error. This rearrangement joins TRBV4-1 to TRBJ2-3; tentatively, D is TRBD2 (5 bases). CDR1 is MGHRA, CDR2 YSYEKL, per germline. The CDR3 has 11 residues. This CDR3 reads CASSRGDAQYF. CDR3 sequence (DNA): TGCGCCAGCAGCCGGGGAGATGCGCAGTATTTT.

CDR3 sequence (DNA): TGTGCCAGCAGCGCCCGAGCCGGGACAGGGGGCAACGAGCAGTACTTC. It specifies CASSARAGTGGNEQYF. The chain uses TRBV9 and TRBJ2-7; 12 bases align to TRBD1. CDR1 and CDR2 from the germline V gene are SGDLS and YYNGEE. V shed 3 bases, J shed 5 bases, and the junction held 9 bases outside the gene matches. The CDR3 is 16 residues long.

The CDR3: CASSVDVGFSTDTQYF. CDR3 DNA: TGTGCCAGCAGCGTAGATGTGGGCTTTAGCACAGATACGCAGTATTTT. The chain couples TRBV9 to TRBJ2-3; D not certain. With 0 bases removed from V and 0 bases from J, the gap between germline ends came to 11 bases. CDR3 length: 16 amino acids. CDR1 SGDLS and CDR2 YYNGEE come from the germline V gene.

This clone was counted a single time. The CDR3 region has the DNA TGTGCCAGCAGAGGTTTGTACAGGGGCAATCCTGAAGCTTTCTTT. This sequence encodes CASRGLYRGNPEAFF. This chain joins TRBV27 and TRBJ1-1; 7 bases match TRBD1. The CDR3 extends over 15 amino acids. Germline V CDR1 and CDR2: MNHEY, SMNVEV (reference sequence). Losses at the gene ends were 6 bases for V and 6 bases for J; bases not matched to a gene: 13.

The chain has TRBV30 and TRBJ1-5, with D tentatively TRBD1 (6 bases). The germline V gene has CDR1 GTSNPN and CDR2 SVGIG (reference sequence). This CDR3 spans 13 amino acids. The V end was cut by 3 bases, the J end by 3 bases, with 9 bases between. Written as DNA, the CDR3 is TGTGCCTGGAGCCAGGGGCCCAATCAGCCCCAGCATTTT. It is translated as CAWSQGPNQPQHF.

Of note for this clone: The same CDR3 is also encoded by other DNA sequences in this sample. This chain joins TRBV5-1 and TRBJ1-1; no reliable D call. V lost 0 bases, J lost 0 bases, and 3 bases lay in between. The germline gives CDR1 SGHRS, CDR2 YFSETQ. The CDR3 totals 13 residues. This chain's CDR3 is CASSLDMNTEAFF. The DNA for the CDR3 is TGCGCCAGCAGCTTGGATATGAACACTGAAGCTTTCTTT.

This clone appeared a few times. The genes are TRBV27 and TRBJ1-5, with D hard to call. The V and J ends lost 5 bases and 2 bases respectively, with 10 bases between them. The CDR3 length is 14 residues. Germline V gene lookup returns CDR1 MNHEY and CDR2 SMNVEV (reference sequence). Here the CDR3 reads CASSGRAGNQPQHF. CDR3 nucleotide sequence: TGTGCCAGCAGTGGGCGGGCGGGCAATCAGCCCCAGCATTTT.